A selection of T cell receptor beta chains follows, all from one sample in a study of blood T cell repertoires in COVID-19. Profiling relied on immunoSEQ multiplex PCR, and the TCRdb table lists in-frame clones only, not all of them. The table records about 200,000 clones, about 88% of them present only once. The sample comprised peripheral blood. The receptors stem from a man aged 45-60 years with COVID-19, enrolled during active disease. Both conserved end residues are part of each CDR3. The D gene is left open where the match is weak. The size entry is marked missing in some rows and otherwise reads once, few, many or a size class.

J gene	D gene	V gene	clone size	CDR3 DNA	CDR3 protein
TRBJ2-1	TRBD2	TRBV9	-	TGTGCCAGCAGCTTTAGCGGGGATCTCTCCTACAATGAGCAGTTCTTC	CASSFSGDLSYNEQFF
TRBJ1-5	-	TRBV7-8	-	TGTGCCAGCAGCTTAGCGCTTTCGGGGGGACGGAGCAATCAGCCCCAGCATTTT	CASSLALSGGRSNQPQHF
TRBJ1-5	-	TRBV3-1/TRBV3-2	-	TGTGCCAGCAGCCAATTCCCCCCGGGGGTGGATCAGCCCCAGCATTTT	CASSQFPPGVDQPQHF
TRBJ2-7	TRBD2	TRBV2	-	TGTGCCAGCAAAGGGACTAGCGGGTCCTACGAGCAGTACTTC	CASKGTSGSYEQYF
TRBJ2-7	-	TRBV12-5	-	TGTGCTAGTGGTTACGGACTGAGCTCCTACGAGCAGTACTTC	CASGYGLSSYEQYF
TRBJ2-7	-	TRBV7-3	once	TGTGCCAGCAGCTTAGATTCAGGACTCGCCTACGAGCAGTACTTC	CASSLDSGLAYEQYF
TRBJ2-1	-	TRBV24-1	once	TGTGCCACTAGTGATTCGGACGGGAACAGTAAGCAGTTCTTC	CATSDSDGNSKQFF
TRBJ1-5	-	TRBV19	-	TGTGCCAGTAGTATAGGAGGGAATCAGCCCCAGCATTTT	CASSIGGNQPQHF
TRBJ1-2	TRBD1	TRBV2	-	TGTGCCAGCAGTGAAAGCGGGACAGGGGGGTATGGCTACACCTTC	CASSESGTGGYGYTF
TRBJ1-1	-	TRBV7-2	-	TGTGCCAGCAGCTTAGGTCAGTTTCTGAACACTGAAGCTTTCTTT	CASSLGQFLNTEAFF
TRBJ1-1	-	TRBV4-1	-	TGCGCCAGCAGGGGGGGACTTAAAGGGACTGAAGCTTTCTTT	CASRGGLKGTEAFF
TRBJ2-1	TRBD1	TRBV19	-	TGTGCCAGTAGTAAACAGGGGGGAACCTACAATGAGCAGTTCTTC	CASSKQGGTYNEQFF
TRBJ2-3	-	TRBV5-1	-	TGCGCCAGCAGCTTGGGATCCGGGAGCGAGGATACGCAGTATTTT	CASSLGSGSEDTQYF
TRBJ2-5	TRBD1	TRBV5-1	-	TGCGCCAGCAGCTTAGGACAGGGGGATCGAGAGACCCAGTACTTC	CASSLGQGDRETQYF
TRBJ2-7	TRBD1	TRBV7-9	-	TGTGCCAGCAGCACCGGGACAGGGGAATACGAGCAGTACTTC	CASSTGTGEYEQYF
TRBJ1-6	TRBD1	TRBV27	-	TGTGCCAGCACCCCAGGGACAGGGGGTTCACCCCTCCACTTT	CASTPGTGGSPLHF
TRBJ2-1	-	TRBV24-1	few	TGTGCCACCTCCGGGAGTTCGGACAATGAGCAGTTCTTC	CATSGSSDNEQFF
TRBJ2-3	-	TRBV9	-	TGTGCCAGCAGCGTAGCTCGGAGGGGGGGCCAGGGAGATACGCAGTATTTT	CASSVARRGGQGDTQYF
TRBJ2-3	-	TRBV7-6	once	TGTGCCAGCAGCTCCGGGCACGGGGGGCCAATCACAGATACGCAGTATTTT	CASSSGHGGPITDTQYF
TRBJ2-7	TRBD1	TRBV2	-	TGTGCCACCTCCGCGACAGGGGTTTATGAGCAGTACTTC	CATSATGVYEQYF
TRBJ2-3	TRBD1	TRBV7-3	-	TGTGCCAGCAGCTTAACGCGAGGGACAGGGGCAGATACGCAGTATTTT	CASSLTRGTGADTQYF
TRBJ1-1	-	TRBV4-1	many	TGCGCCAGCAGCCAAGCGTACAGAGTGAACACTGAAGCTTTCTTT	CASSQAYRVNTEAFF
TRBJ1-2	TRBD1	TRBV5-4	-	TGTGCCAGCAGCGCCGGACAGGAGTCGTATGGCTACACCTTC	CASSAGQESYGYTF
TRBJ1-5	-	TRBV28	-	TGTGCCAGCAGTACACAATCAGGGTGGGGCAATCAGCCCCAGCATTTT	CASSTQSGWGNQPQHF
TRBJ2-7	TRBD1	TRBV10-3	-	TGTGCCATCAACCCAGGGGGCGGATTATACGAGCAGTACTTC	CAINPGGGLYEQYF
TRBJ2-2	TRBD2	TRBV6-5	-	TGTGCTGGTTCGAGACTAGCCAACACCGGGGAGCTGTTTTTT	CAGSRLANTGELFF
TRBJ2-3	TRBD2	TRBV7-2	-	TGTGCCAGCAGCTTATCCTTAGCGGGGGGGCTTTTTATAGATACGCAGTATTTT	CASSLSLAGGLFIDTQYF
TRBJ2-3	-	TRBV10-3	-	TGTGCCATCATGACGAGCGTGAGCACAGATACGCAGTATTTT	CAIMTSVSTDTQYF
TRBJ2-7	-	TRBV12-5	-	TGTGCTAGTGGTTTGGTACGGACGGGGGAGCAGTACTTC	CASGLVRTGEQYF
TRBJ1-5	-	TRBV2	-	TGTGCCAGCAATTCGGGAAATCAGCCCCAGCATTTT	CASNSGNQPQHF
TRBJ1-5	TRBD1	TRBV2	-	TGTGCCAGCAGCGGGACAGGGGGCGTTCAGCCCCAGCATTTT	CASSGTGGVQPQHF
TRBJ1-4	TRBD1	TRBV3-1/TRBV3-2	-	TGTGCCAGCAGCCAGGGACAGGAAAATGAAAAACTGTTTTTT	CASSQGQENEKLFF
TRBJ1-1	-	TRBV30	once	TGTGCCTGGAGAGCCCAGAGGTTAGGACGGGGAGCTTTCTTT	CAWRAQRLGRGAFF
TRBJ2-1	-	TRBV7-2	-	TGTGCCAGCAGCCCTCTCCGGGTGGGCAATGAGCAGTTCTTC	CASSPLRVGNEQFF
TRBJ1-1	-	TRBV10-1	-	TGCGCCGGGGAGGGGGGCATGAACACTGAAGCTTTCTTT	CAGEGGMNTEAFF
TRBJ2-3	-	TRBV29-1	-	TGCAGCGTTGGGGGGCAGGGCACAGATACGCAGTATTTT	CSVGGQGTDTQYF
TRBJ2-5	-	TRBV24-1	-	TGTGCCACCAGTGATTTTCGGGAGACCCAGTACTTC	CATSDFRETQYF
TRBJ2-7	-	TRBV28	-	TGTGCCAGCAGTTGGGATGACTACTTCTCCTACGAGCAGTACTTC	CASSWDDYFSYEQYF
TRBJ2-2	-	TRBV6-6	-	TGTGCCAGCGTGGGGCAGGGCATCGGGGAGCTGTTTTTT	CASVGQGIGELFF
TRBJ2-5	TRBD1	TRBV10-3	-	TGTGCCATCAGTGCGAAGGACAGGGGAAACCAAGAGACCCAGTACTTC	CAISAKDRGNQETQYF
TRBJ1-1	TRBD1	TRBV5-1	-	TGCGCCAGCAGCTTGGGGGACAGGGTGATGGTGAACACTGAAGCTTTCTTT	CASSLGDRVMVNTEAFF
TRBJ2-3	TRBD2	TRBV10-3	-	TGTGCCATCAGTGAGACTAGCGGGAGTTTCGCAGATACGCAGTATTTT	CAISETSGSFADTQYF
TRBJ2-7	-	TRBV6-2/TRBV6-3	-	TGTGCCAGCAGTTACTCGAAAGGACATCCCTCCTACGAGCAGTACTTC	CASSYSKGHPSYEQYF
TRBJ1-1	-	TRBV7-9	-	TGTGCCAGCAGCCTAGGGTGGGAGAAAGGTGAAGCTTTCTTT	CASSLGWEKGEAFF
TRBJ2-3	TRBD1	TRBV5-6	-	TGTGCCAGCAGCTCGGGGACAGTTCGGGCAGATACGCAGTATTTT	CASSSGTVRADTQYF
TRBJ1-5	-	TRBV5-5	-	TGTGCCAGCAGCCTCAACCCAACAGCACCCAATCAGCCCCAGCATTTT	CASSLNPTAPNQPQHF